These T cell receptor beta chains were read from a single sample in a study of blood T cell repertoires in COVID-19. Using immunoSEQ multiplex PCR, the repertoire was profiled, and TCRdb retains in-frame clones only, with some absent. This table holds about 350,000 clones, 85% to 90% found once. The sequencing sample was made of PBMCs or T cells enriched from blood (not recorded which). The receptors come from a woman younger than 45 who had been exposed to COVID-19. Each CDR3 is given with its conserved first and last residue. A D gene is named only where the DNA matches it firmly.

d_gene: TRBD1
j_gene: TRBJ1-6
v_gene: TRBV7-9
CDR3aa: CASSLTGAFNSPLHF

d_gene: -
j_gene: TRBJ1-2
v_gene: TRBV25-1
CDR3aa: CASNPGDGYTF

d_gene: TRBD2
j_gene: TRBJ2-3
v_gene: TRBV9
CDR3aa: CASSVGGGYTDTQYF

d_gene: -
j_gene: TRBJ2-1
v_gene: TRBV5-4
CDR3aa: CASVTGAAEQFF

d_gene: -
j_gene: TRBJ2-3
v_gene: TRBV9
CDR3aa: CASSITSPTDTQYF

d_gene: TRBD1
j_gene: TRBJ1-1
v_gene: TRBV28
CDR3aa: CASSSLDRGGTEAFF

d_gene: -
j_gene: TRBJ2-3
v_gene: TRBV7-8
CDR3aa: CASSFPVATQYF

d_gene: -
j_gene: TRBJ1-6
v_gene: TRBV5-5
CDR3aa: CASSLGPGSNNSPLHF

d_gene: TRBD1
j_gene: TRBJ1-5
v_gene: TRBV5-1
CDR3aa: CASSLGSGGFNQPQHF

d_gene: -
j_gene: TRBJ1-2
v_gene: TRBV11-2
CDR3aa: CASSFGNWVVGYTF

d_gene: -
j_gene: TRBJ1-5
v_gene: TRBV28
CDR3aa: CASSFTAHRESNQPQHF

d_gene: TRBD1
j_gene: TRBJ2-7
v_gene: TRBV27
CDR3aa: CASSGIGTAIYEQYF

d_gene: TRBD1
j_gene: TRBJ1-1
v_gene: TRBV28
CDR3aa: CASSLLAGGTTEAFF

d_gene: -
j_gene: TRBJ2-6
v_gene: TRBV10-3
CDR3aa: CAISESVGVSSGANVLTF

d_gene: -
j_gene: TRBJ1-5
v_gene: TRBV27
CDR3aa: CASSNRQNQPQHF

d_gene: -
j_gene: TRBJ2-1
v_gene: TRBV12-5
CDR3aa: CASGRVLASGYNEQFF

d_gene: TRBD2
j_gene: TRBJ2-5
v_gene: TRBV19
CDR3aa: CASSMLGLAVETQYF

d_gene: TRBD1
j_gene: TRBJ2-3
v_gene: TRBV24-1
CDR3aa: CATSDPPGQNTDTQYF

d_gene: -
j_gene: TRBJ2-7
v_gene: TRBV28
CDR3aa: CASSPPQGPGGREQYF

d_gene: TRBD1
j_gene: TRBJ2-3
v_gene: TRBV25-1
CDR3aa: CASSEARGPTDTQYF

d_gene: -
j_gene: TRBJ2-3
v_gene: TRBV18
CDR3aa: CASSPLGDTQYF

d_gene: -
j_gene: TRBJ2-7
v_gene: TRBV11-2
CDR3aa: CASSLRRTVYEQYF

d_gene: TRBD2
j_gene: TRBJ2-2
v_gene: TRBV27
CDR3aa: CASSSLAGRGRTTGELFF

d_gene: TRBD1
j_gene: TRBJ2-4
v_gene: TRBV30
CDR3aa: CAWSVNRGDKNIQYF

d_gene: -
j_gene: TRBJ2-2
v_gene: TRBV3-1/TRBV3-2
CDR3aa: CASSQFSGGNTGELFF

d_gene: TRBD2
j_gene: TRBJ2-5
v_gene: TRBV7-3
CDR3aa: CASRASGSGETQYF

d_gene: -
j_gene: TRBJ2-5
v_gene: TRBV19
CDR3aa: CASSIGAGLETQYF

d_gene: -
j_gene: TRBJ2-2
v_gene: TRBV5-1
CDR3aa: CASRMGLANTGELFF

d_gene: TRBD2
j_gene: TRBJ2-7
v_gene: TRBV27
CDR3aa: CASSSLAGEAYEQYF

d_gene: -
j_gene: TRBJ1-6
v_gene: TRBV5-1
CDR3aa: CASSLGQSDSPLHF

d_gene: TRBD2
j_gene: TRBJ2-7
v_gene: TRBV7-9
CDR3aa: CASSLGPGLAGAEQYF

d_gene: -
j_gene: TRBJ1-1
v_gene: TRBV28
CDR3aa: CASSLLGGIEAFF

d_gene: -
j_gene: TRBJ1-1
v_gene: TRBV6-5
CDR3aa: CASSYRGRDTEAFF

d_gene: TRBD1
j_gene: TRBJ2-7
v_gene: TRBV5-1
CDR3aa: CASSLGTGGPEQYF

d_gene: -
j_gene: TRBJ1-1
v_gene: TRBV27
CDR3aa: CASSSGTFTEAFF

d_gene: -
j_gene: TRBJ2-7
v_gene: TRBV11-1
CDR3aa: CASSPNGAGTPYEQYF

d_gene: -
j_gene: TRBJ1-2
v_gene: TRBV25-1
CDR3aa: CATGSGGGPGGYTF

d_gene: -
j_gene: TRBJ1-1
v_gene: TRBV21-1
CDR3aa: CASSTQDTGQHTEAFF

d_gene: TRBD1
j_gene: TRBJ2-1
v_gene: TRBV3-1/TRBV3-2
CDR3aa: CASSQVGGRPGLNEQFF

d_gene: TRBD2
j_gene: TRBJ2-1
v_gene: TRBV6-1
CDR3aa: CASSEVGGTSGNNEQFF

d_gene: TRBD1
j_gene: TRBJ2-5
v_gene: TRBV28
CDR3aa: CASSPLGQGPHTQYF

d_gene: -
j_gene: TRBJ2-2
v_gene: TRBV5-1
CDR3aa: CASSLSVGGITGELFF

d_gene: TRBD2
j_gene: TRBJ2-7
v_gene: TRBV28
CDR3aa: CASSLAGGPGQEQYF

d_gene: -
j_gene: TRBJ1-1
v_gene: TRBV5-1
CDR3aa: CASSEGRGILNTEAFF

d_gene: TRBD2
j_gene: TRBJ2-7
v_gene: TRBV11-2
CDR3aa: CASSPRYGIAGGSAEQYF

d_gene: -
j_gene: TRBJ2-5
v_gene: TRBV5-1
CDR3aa: CASSGRAAPQETQYF

d_gene: TRBD2
j_gene: TRBJ2-7
v_gene: TRBV5-1
CDR3aa: CASSPEGREGVHEQYF

d_gene: TRBD2
j_gene: TRBJ2-1
v_gene: TRBV29-1
CDR3aa: CSVRLAGALAEQFF